The entry below describes one T cell receptor beta chain. The record originates from a study of beta chain features in type 1 diabetes. The authors reverse transcribed all of the isolated RNA, so sequencing captured expressed TCRB transcripts. The table came from immunoSEQ multiplex PCR; TCRdb's copy has only in-frame clones and leaves some out. In the table there are a few hundred thousand clones, 11% of which are singletons. CDR3 length: 14 amino acids. V gave up 0 bases and J gave up 6 bases; unmatched junction bases: 4. CDR1 is LGHNA and CDR2 is YNFKEQ in the germline V gene. The chain links TRBV4-2 to TRBJ2-7; 8 nucleotides match TRBD2. Specimen: central memory CD4+ T cells from blood. The clonotype originates from a man aged 18 to 29 in good health. The CDR3 spells CASSQEQREREQYF. In DNA, the CDR3 is TGTGCCAGCAGCCAAGAGCAGCGGGAGCGCGAGCAGTACTTC.